This T cell receptor (beta chain) originates from a study of response to subunit inactivated influenza vaccine. Study findings and constraints: Each seasonal influenza vaccination recruits few new T cells, the authors suggested.

This clonotype came up a few times. Antigen unknown. TCRdb passed the RT-PCR reads through MiXCR, listing each CDR3 protein once. This table holds over 650,000 distinct CDR3 sequences, roughly 20% found once. V lost 1 base and J 3 bases, leaving 6 bases between the germline ends. The germline V gene has CDR1 DFQATT and CDR2 SNEGSKA (reference sequence). The CDR3 consists of 13 residues. The origin of this receptor is a man aged 50 to 60 who received an inactivated influenza vaccine. This specimen consisted of PBMCs from blood, obtained 4 to 6 days after vaccination. The chain links TRBV20-1 to TRBJ2-2; weak D call: TRBD2 (6 bases). The CDR3 reads CSARAGDTGELFF. CDR3 in DNA: TGCAGTGCTAGAGCGGGAGACACCGGGGAGCTGTTTTTT.